This TCR beta chain was identified in a study of T cell repertoires in cytomegalovirus infection. Across the study: It can be stated that public TCR beta signatures indicated CMV infection as well as a matching HLA type.

CDR3 length: 13 amino acids. In germline, CDR1 is LNHDA, CDR2 SQIVND (reference sequence). V shed 3 bases and J shed 0 bases, with 5 bases lying between them. TCRdb ran MiXCR on the reads and lists one entry per CDR3 protein. In the table there are some 310,000 distinct CDR3 sequences, approximately 25% of which are singletons. This clonotype was counted a few times. Antigen specificity is unknown. Study-wide findings and caveats: The ex vivo response was dominated by HLA-C-restricted CMV-specific TCR beta clonotypes.

The V gene is TRBV19, the J gene TRBJ2-5; D possibly corresponds to TRBD1 (5 bases). The receptor was derived from a human donor in good health (CMV status not recorded). Some clones in this sample may be carry-over from other donors' samples. The sequencing used cultured PBMCs, collected from culture after CMV antigen stimulation. The CDR3 protein is CASSMTDQETQYF. CDR3 nucleotide sequence: TGTGCCAGTAGTATGACAGACCAAGAGACCCAGTACTTC.